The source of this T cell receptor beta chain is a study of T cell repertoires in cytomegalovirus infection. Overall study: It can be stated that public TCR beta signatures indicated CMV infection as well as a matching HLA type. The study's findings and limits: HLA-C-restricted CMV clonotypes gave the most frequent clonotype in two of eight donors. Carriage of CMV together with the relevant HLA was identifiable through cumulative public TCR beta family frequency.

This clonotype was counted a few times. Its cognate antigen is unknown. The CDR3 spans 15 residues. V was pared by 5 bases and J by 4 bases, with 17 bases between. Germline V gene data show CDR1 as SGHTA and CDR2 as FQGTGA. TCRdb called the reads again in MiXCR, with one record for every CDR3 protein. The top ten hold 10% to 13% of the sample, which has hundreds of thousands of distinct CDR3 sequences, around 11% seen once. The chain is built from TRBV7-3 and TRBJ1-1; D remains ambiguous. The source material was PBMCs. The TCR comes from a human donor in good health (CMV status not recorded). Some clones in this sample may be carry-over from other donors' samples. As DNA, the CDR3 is TGTGCCAGCAGCCCCTCGAGTGGAAGGGCCACTGAAGCTTTCTTT. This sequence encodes CASSPSSGRATEAFF. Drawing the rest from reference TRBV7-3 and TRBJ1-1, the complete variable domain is GAGVSQTPSNKVTEKGKYVELRCDPISGHTALYWYRQSLGQGPEFLIYFQGTGAADDSGLPNDRFFAVRPEGSVSTLKIQRTERGDSAVYLCASSPSSGRATEAFFGQGTRLTVV.